The rows below give T cell receptor beta chains drawn from one sample of a study of monozygotic twins with inflammatory bowel disease. TCRdb reprocessed the 5' RACE reads and keeps a single row for each CDR3 protein, giving no DNA. This sample's table has nearly 45,000 distinct CDR3 sequences. Sequenced: blood. These receptors originate from a human donor with ulcerative colitis or Crohn's disease, or a healthy co-twin of an affected twin (not recorded which). CDR3s include the opening cysteine and the closing phenylalanine or tryptophan. The size entry is marked missing in some rows and otherwise reads once, few, many or a size class.

CDR3 protein: CASSPPGLGNNEQFF
clone size: -
V gene: TRBV18
J gene: TRBJ2-1

CDR3 protein: CASSLPNRGRMNTEAFF
clone size: -
V gene: TRBV5-6
J gene: TRBJ1-1

CDR3 protein: CATSRDFTGGSQNYGYTF
clone size: -
V gene: TRBV15
J gene: TRBJ1-2

CDR3 protein: CASSRRFTDTQYF
clone size: -
V gene: TRBV12-3/TRBV12-4
J gene: TRBJ2-3

CDR3 protein: CASSPGQQETQYF
clone size: -
V gene: TRBV18
J gene: TRBJ2-5

CDR3 protein: CASSLGGTSGNTIYF
clone size: -
V gene: TRBV5-1
J gene: TRBJ1-3

CDR3 protein: CASSLGQGKGYGYTF
clone size: -
V gene: TRBV6-5
J gene: TRBJ1-2

CDR3 protein: CSASRGGEGGELFF
clone size: -
V gene: TRBV20-1
J gene: TRBJ2-2

CDR3 protein: CSAPISNQPQHF
clone size: -
V gene: TRBV20-1
J gene: TRBJ1-5

CDR3 protein: CASSQAYGVGELFF
clone size: -
V gene: TRBV4-3
J gene: TRBJ2-2

CDR3 protein: CASSVVGYTGELFF
clone size: -
V gene: TRBV9
J gene: TRBJ2-2

CDR3 protein: CASSILGRGLTGELFF
clone size: -
V gene: TRBV4-1
J gene: TRBJ2-2

CDR3 protein: CASSRSSGEEQYF
clone size: -
V gene: TRBV7-2
J gene: TRBJ2-7

CDR3 protein: CASSHTPGQQYEQYF
clone size: -
V gene: TRBV5-1
J gene: TRBJ2-7

CDR3 protein: CASSPGQLNYGYTF
clone size: -
V gene: TRBV5-1
J gene: TRBJ1-2

CDR3 protein: CASSSYATGTAAEAFF
clone size: -
V gene: TRBV27
J gene: TRBJ1-1

CDR3 protein: CSVARGAGADQPQHF
clone size: -
V gene: TRBV29-1
J gene: TRBJ1-5

CDR3 protein: CSARIIAGVYEQYF
clone size: -
V gene: TRBV20-1
J gene: TRBJ2-7

CDR3 protein: CASSYGRNTEAFF
clone size: -
V gene: TRBV6-5
J gene: TRBJ1-1

CDR3 protein: CASSDRGSNQPQHF
clone size: -
V gene: TRBV12-3/TRBV12-4
J gene: TRBJ1-5

CDR3 protein: CATRPESSGNTIYF
clone size: -
V gene: TRBV15
J gene: TRBJ1-3

CDR3 protein: CASSLWLMNTGELFF
clone size: -
V gene: TRBV7-9
J gene: TRBJ2-2

CDR3 protein: CASSYRYTDTQYF
clone size: -
V gene: TRBV7-2
J gene: TRBJ2-3

CDR3 protein: CASSLGQGVGGYTF
clone size: -
V gene: TRBV28
J gene: TRBJ1-2

CDR3 protein: CASSWDRGIHNEQFF
clone size: -
V gene: TRBV5-6
J gene: TRBJ2-1

CDR3 protein: CASSLDPPPTPYEQYF
clone size: -
V gene: TRBV11-2
J gene: TRBJ2-7

CDR3 protein: CASSIRGPSNQPQHF
clone size: -
V gene: TRBV19
J gene: TRBJ1-5

CDR3 protein: CSANPAGTNEKLFF
clone size: -
V gene: TRBV20-1
J gene: TRBJ1-4

CDR3 protein: CASSPDGASYNSPLHF
clone size: -
V gene: TRBV5-1
J gene: TRBJ1-6

CDR3 protein: CASSLGSSSGHNEQFF
clone size: -
V gene: TRBV11-3
J gene: TRBJ2-1

CDR3 protein: CASSARESSRAWGEQFF
clone size: -
V gene: TRBV5-1
J gene: TRBJ2-1

CDR3 protein: CASSPSRTDTQYF
clone size: -
V gene: TRBV7-9
J gene: TRBJ2-3

CDR3 protein: CASSLDQGANSPLHF
clone size: -
V gene: TRBV5-6
J gene: TRBJ1-6

CDR3 protein: CASSEVGRTGTHEQYF
clone size: -
V gene: TRBV27
J gene: TRBJ2-7

CDR3 protein: CASSVKRDSPLHF
clone size: -
V gene: TRBV6-1
J gene: TRBJ1-6

CDR3 protein: CASSPSIPNREKLFF
clone size: medium-sized
V gene: TRBV12-3/TRBV12-4
J gene: TRBJ1-4

CDR3 protein: CASHRDRTYSNQPQHF
clone size: -
V gene: TRBV2
J gene: TRBJ1-5

CDR3 protein: CASSPLGGQGSYEQYF
clone size: -
V gene: TRBV28
J gene: TRBJ2-7

CDR3 protein: CASSVLGTVHNYGYTF
clone size: -
V gene: TRBV12-3/TRBV12-4
J gene: TRBJ1-2

CDR3 protein: CASTQGPGTQYF
clone size: -
V gene: TRBV3-1
J gene: TRBJ2-5

CDR3 protein: CASSLNQGETQYF
clone size: -
V gene: TRBV7-3
J gene: TRBJ2-5

CDR3 protein: CASSLTGIYNEQFF
clone size: -
V gene: TRBV7-3
J gene: TRBJ2-1

CDR3 protein: CASSPRGVGEKLFF
clone size: -
V gene: TRBV7-8
J gene: TRBJ1-4

CDR3 protein: CASGPLDSANVLTF
clone size: -
V gene: TRBV12-3/TRBV12-4
J gene: TRBJ2-6

CDR3 protein: CAWSAKSEQYF
clone size: -
V gene: TRBV30
J gene: TRBJ2-7

CDR3 protein: CASTALGRDGSETQYF
clone size: -
V gene: TRBV2
J gene: TRBJ2-5

CDR3 protein: CASSLRIGGTNYGYTF
clone size: -
V gene: TRBV7-6
J gene: TRBJ1-2

CDR3 protein: CASSPGTGDYGYTF
clone size: -
V gene: TRBV18
J gene: TRBJ1-2

CDR3 protein: CATSRPETTNEQFF
clone size: -
V gene: TRBV15
J gene: TRBJ2-1

CDR3 protein: CASSKDSPSSYEQYF
clone size: -
V gene: TRBV28
J gene: TRBJ2-7

CDR3 protein: CASSEEGSGTGELFF
clone size: -
V gene: TRBV10-1
J gene: TRBJ2-2

CDR3 protein: CASSQKDSGAGQYF
clone size: -
V gene: TRBV6-6
J gene: TRBJ2-7

CDR3 protein: CASSSLMTEQETQYF
clone size: -
V gene: TRBV27
J gene: TRBJ2-5

CDR3 protein: CASSLQVADTEAFF
clone size: -
V gene: TRBV5-1
J gene: TRBJ1-1

CDR3 protein: CASSLAGPGNTEAFF
clone size: -
V gene: TRBV7-9
J gene: TRBJ1-1

CDR3 protein: CASSSGIAYEQYF
clone size: -
V gene: TRBV9
J gene: TRBJ2-7

CDR3 protein: CASKAGETVRHYGYTF
clone size: -
V gene: TRBV6-2/TRBV6-3
J gene: TRBJ1-2